This section outlines one TCR beta chain sequence together with its context. This entry comes from a study of T cell repertoires in cytomegalovirus infection. In TCRdb, the reads were re-called with MiXCR into one record per CDR3 protein. The repertoire consists of about 140,000 distinct CDR3 sequences, with about 6.3% occurring once and the leading ten covering roughly 17%. This sequence was found in a human donor in good health (CMV status not recorded). Some clones in this sample may be carry-over from other donors' samples. The source material was PBMCs.

This chain's CDR3 is CASSFASGGARETQYF. For the CDR3, the DNA is TGTGCCAGCAGTTTTGCCAGCGGGGGGGCGAGAGAGACCCAGTACTTC. This rearrangement joins TRBV28 to TRBJ2-5, with 10 bases lining up with TRBD2. Germline V CDR1 and CDR2: MDHEN, SYDVKM. The J segment lost 4 bases and the V segment lost 3 bases, leaving 8 bases of the junction unmatched. CDR3 length: 16 amino acids.